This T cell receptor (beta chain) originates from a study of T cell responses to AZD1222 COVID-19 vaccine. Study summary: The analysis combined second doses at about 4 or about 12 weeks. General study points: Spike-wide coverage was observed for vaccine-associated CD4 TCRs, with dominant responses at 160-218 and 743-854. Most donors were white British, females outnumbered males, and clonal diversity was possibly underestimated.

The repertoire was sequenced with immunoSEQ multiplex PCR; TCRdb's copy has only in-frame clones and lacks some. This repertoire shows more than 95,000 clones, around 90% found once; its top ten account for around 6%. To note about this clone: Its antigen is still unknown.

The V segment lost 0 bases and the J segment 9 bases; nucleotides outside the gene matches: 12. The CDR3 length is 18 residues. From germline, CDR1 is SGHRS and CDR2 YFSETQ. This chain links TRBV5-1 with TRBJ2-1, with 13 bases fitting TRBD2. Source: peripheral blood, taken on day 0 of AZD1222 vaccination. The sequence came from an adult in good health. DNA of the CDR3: TGCGCCAGCAGCTTGGACGCACTAGCGGGGGGGCTCAGGGGTGAGCAGTTCTTC. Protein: CASSLDALAGGLRGEQFF.